Listed here is a single T cell receptor beta chain. Generated by immunoSEQ multiplex PCR, the TCRdb table keeps only in-frame clones and is missing some. The table lists some 400,000 clones, more than 85% of them singletons. The data belong to a study of shared T cell receptors in the human thymus. This CDR3 is built from 13 residues. Trimming removed 4 bases from V and 1 base from J, with 10 bases in between. Germline V gives CDR1 GTSNPN, CDR2 SVGIG (reference sequence). The sample was thymocytes. The source of this sequence is a human donor. The rearrangement links TRBV30 to TRBJ1-1; unclear D gene. The CDR3 loop is CAWNREANTEAFF. In nucleotides, the CDR3 is TGTGCCTGGAACCGGGAAGCGAACACTGAAGCTTTCTTT.